The clone carrying this TCR beta chain appeared once. Only in-frame clones appear in the TCRdb table, and some are missing; sequencing was by immunoSEQ multiplex PCR. In the table there are about 150,000 clones, less than 90% of which are singletons. This entry is derived from a study of cytomegalovirus exposure and HLA in healthy donors. The CDR3 contains 16 residues. Germline CDR1 reads MNHEY; CDR2 reads SMNVEV (reference sequence). Trimming cost V 5 bases and J 4 bases; bases outside gene matches: 11. This clonotype was obtained from a young man in good health and CMV-seropositive. The sequencing sample was made of PBMCs. The V and J genes are TRBV27 and TRBJ2-3; 8 bases agree with TRBD2. CDR3 in DNA: TGTGCCAGCAGTGCGACCGGGACTAGAGCGGCAGATACGCAGTATTTT. The encoded protein is CASSATGTRAADTQYF.